This T cell receptor beta chain was identified in a study of chemoradiotherapy in HPV16-positive cancers. Findings and limits, study-wide: HPV-specific T cells were functionally defined from only a couple of HPV16-positive patients. Candidate HPV-specific clones and E7-related TCR motifs grew in tumor during treatment.

Here immunoSEQ multiplex PCR was the method, and the copy in TCRdb shows in-frame clones only, minus some. The sample includes tens of thousands of clones, approximately 93% of them seen just once. The CDR3 is made up of 12 amino acids. Germline trimming cut 6 bases from V and 8 bases from J; bases unmatched to any gene: 5. Germline V lookup: CDR1 SNHLY, CDR2 FYNNEI. About this clone: No antigen is known for it.

This TCR came from a human donor with HPV-associated anogenital cancer. The material was obtained from a patient who underwent chemoradiotherapy. V gene TRBV2 combines with J gene TRBJ1-2; 8 bases are shared with TRBD1. The DNA for the CDR3 is TGTGCCAGCAGCGGACAGGGATGGGGCTACACCTTC. Amino acids: CASSGQGWGYTF.